Each of the 18 T cell receptor beta chains below was sequenced from the same sample in a study of T-cell memory formation after mild COVID-19. TCRdb used MiXCR to reprocess the 5' RACE reads, holding one entry per CDR3 protein. This sample carries tens of thousands of distinct CDR3 sequences, roughly 25% of them seen once, and the ten largest clones take around 40%. Material for sequencing was PBMCs or a T cell subset sorted from them (not recorded which). These TCRs come from a man between 18 and 35 years old who had mild COVID-19 (a few samples of this study predate the infection). Cell type and time point are not known.

This clonotype was counted many times. The chain carries TRBV5-1 and TRBJ2-1, with 10 bases aligning to TRBD2. This CDR3 is 15 amino acids long. Looked up from germline, CDR1 is SGHRS and CDR2 is YFSETQ. Unmatched junction bases numbered 1, after V lost 0 bases and J lost 4 bases. The CDR3 protein is CASSLGTSGYNEQFF. In nucleotides, the CDR3 is TGCGCCAGCAGCTTGGGGACTAGCGGATACAATGAGCAGTTCTTC. Using reference TRBV5-1 and TRBJ2-1 for the parts outside the CDR3, the full variable domain is KAGVTQTPRYLIKTRGQQVTLSCSPISGHRSVSWYQQTPGQGLQFLFEYFSETQRNKGNFPGRFSGRQFSNSRSEMNVSTLELGDSALYLCASSLGTSGYNEQFFGPGTRLTVL.

This clonotype was detected only a few times. This chain links TRBV7-8 with TRBJ2-3; the D is unclear. Germline-derived CDR1 and CDR2 are SGHVS and FQNEAQ. V was pared by 4 bases and J by 6 bases, with 8 bases between. CDR3 length: 12 residues. The CDR3 nucleotides read TGTGCCAGCAGCTCCGGTGGGGATACGCAGTATTTT. Translation: CASSSGGDTQYF.

This clonotype was found a few times. The chain uses TRBV4-3 and TRBJ2-7, with D hard to call. Trimming shortened V by 0 bases and J by 6 bases, and 9 bases separated the two germline ends. CDR3 length: 13 amino acids. The germline gives CDR1 LGHNA, CDR2 YSLEER. CDR3 region: CASSQDLGREQYF. CDR3 bases: TGCGCCAGCAGCCAAGATCTCGGGCGCGAGCAGTACTTC.

The V gene is TRBV4-1, the J gene TRBJ2-7; no definite D call. Germline V CDR1 and CDR2: MGHRA, YSYEKL. V was pared by 0 bases and J by 1 base, with 10 bases between. The CDR3 totals 15 residues. CDR3 sequence (DNA): TGCGCCAGCAGCCAAGAAGCACACTCGTCCTACGAGCAGTACTTC. The encoded protein is CASSQEAHSSYEQYF.

The chain uses TRBV28 and TRBJ2-5; tentatively, D is TRBD1 (5 bases). Trimming shortened V by 8 bases and J by 5 bases, and 18 bases separated the two germline ends. This CDR3 has 14 residues. CDR1 and CDR2 from the germline V gene are MDHEN and SYDVKM. CDR3 sequence: CASGKWGLGETQYF. CDR3 bases: TGTGCCAGCGGCAAATGGGGCCTGGGGGAGACCCAGTACTTC.

This clonotype was detected a few times. This rearrangement joins TRBV4-1 to TRBJ2-1; D possibly matches TRBD1 or TRBD2 (5 bases each). V lost 4 bases to trimming and J lost 0 bases, with 10 bases between them. The CDR3 runs to 15 residues. CDR1 and CDR2 from the germline V gene are MGHRA and YSYEKL. As DNA, the CDR3 is TGCGCCAGCAGCCCGGGGACGACCTCCTACAATGAGCAGTTCTTC. Its translation: CASSPGTTSYNEQFF.

This clonotype was picked up a small number of times. The V call is TRBV7-6, the J call TRBJ1-1; unclear D gene. From germline, CDR1 is SGHVS and CDR2 FNYEAQ. The CDR3 is 13 residues long. V shed 8 bases and J shed 1 base, with 11 bases lying between them. The CDR3, as DNA: TGTGCCAGCCGCGGGCCTACGAACACTGAAGCTTTCTTT. The encoded protein is CASRGPTNTEAFF.

Only a few counts were recorded for this clonotype. The V gene is TRBV6-5, the J gene TRBJ1-1; no clear D. This CDR3 comprises 13 residues. Trimming cost V 5 bases and J 0 bases, with 7 bases left between them. The germline gives CDR1 MNHEY, CDR2 SVGAGI. CDR3 sequence reads: CASSSVMNTEAFF. In nucleotides, the CDR3 is TGTGCCAGCAGTAGCGTTATGAACACTGAAGCTTTCTTT.

J is TRBJ2-7 and V is TRBV20-1; D unclear. The CDR3 is 14 residues long. The germline V gene has CDR1 DFQATT and CDR2 SNEGSKA (reference sequence). V was clipped by 6 bases and J by 0 bases, with 15 bases between them. CDR3 loop: CSALQDPNSYEQYF. In DNA, the CDR3 is TGCAGTGCCCTTCAGGACCCGAACTCCTACGAGCAGTACTTC.

This clonotype was seen only a few times. CDR3 region: CASSSTGGDEQYF. The CDR3 DNA reads TGTGCCAGCAGTTCAACAGGGGGCGACGAGCAGTACTTC. The chain combines TRBV12-3 or TRBV12-4 with TRBJ2-7; 9 bases agree with TRBD1. This CDR3 is built from 13 residues. V shed 4 bases and J 5 bases; nucleotides not matched to a gene: 3.

Only a few counts were recorded for this clonotype. V gene TRBV20-1 combines with J gene TRBJ2-7; 7 bases are shared with TRBD2. Germline CDR1 and CDR2: DFQATT and SNEGSKA (reference sequence). This CDR3 comprises 13 residues. The V and J ends lost 5 bases and 2 bases, in that order; junction bases with no gene match: 6. This CDR3 reads CSAWDYGTYEQYF. CDR3 DNA: TGCAGTGCTTGGGACTATGGCACCTACGAGCAGTACTTC.

This clonotype has a handful of counts. The CDR3 here is CASSWTPGQGKAGELFF. CDR3 nucleotides: TGCGCCAGCAGCTGGACACCGGGACAGGGAAAGGCCGGGGAGCTGTTTTTT. V usage is TRBV5-1 and J usage is TRBJ2-2; TRBD1 aligns across 9 bases. V was pared by 3 bases and J by 6 bases, with 12 bases of the junction left unmatched. Germline CDR1 is SGHRS and CDR2 is YFSETQ. This CDR3 contains 17 residues.

This clonotype was counted once. The chain is built from TRBV21-1 and TRBJ1-5; the DNA was not used to check the table's D call, TRBD1. TRBV21-1 is assigned pseudogene status. The CDR3 covers 14 residues. Here the CDR3 reads CATQRTEIGQPQHF. As DNA, the CDR3 is TGTGCCACTCAACGGACAGAAATAGGTCAGCCCCAGCATTTT.

This sequence joins TRBV21-1 and TRBJ1-2; the D call of TRBD1 is as the table states it, not checked on the DNA. TRBV21-1 is classified as a pseudogene. This CDR3 spans 15 amino acids. Here the CDR3 DNA reads TGTGCCAGCAGCCAAGAGACAGGGGGAGAGTATGGCTACACCTTC. The encoded protein is CASSQETGGEYGYTF.

This chain uses TRBV20-1 with TRBJ1-3; unclear D gene. Trimming shortened V by 3 bases and J by 4 bases, and 4 bases separated the two germline ends. The germline V gene has CDR1 DFQATT and CDR2 SNEGSKA (reference sequence). This CDR3 spans 11 amino acids. The CDR3 DNA is TGCAGTGCTAGGAGAGGAAACACCATATATTTT. Translated: CSARRGNTIYF.

This clonotype occurred many times. The chain links TRBV2 to TRBJ2-3; TRBD2 matches at 11 bases. Trimming removed 7 bases from V and 7 bases from J; junction bases left unmatched: 4. CDR3 length equals 13 residues. CDR1 is SNHLY, CDR2 FYNNEI, per germline. CDR3 coding DNA: TGTGCCAGCATTACTAGCGGGGGCTATACGCAGTATTTT. Protein product: CASITSGGYTQYF.

The chain is built from TRBV10-2 and TRBJ2-2; a weak D match, TRBD2 (6 bases). The V end was cut by 10 bases, the J end by 0 bases, with 9 bases between. Looked up from germline, CDR1 is WSHSY and CDR2 is SAAADI. The CDR3 length is 13 residues. The CDR3 is CATRDSNTGELFF. Here the CDR3 DNA reads TGCGCCACCCGGGACTCGAACACCGGGGAGCTGTTTTTT.

The chain recombines TRBV5-1 with TRBJ2-7; no definite D call. The V end was cut by 0 bases, the J end by 0 bases, with 16 bases between. The CDR3 extends over 17 amino acids. CDR1 is SGHRS and CDR2 is YFSETQ in the germline V gene. CDR3 sequence reads: CASSLGLNYLGSYEQYF. In DNA, the CDR3 is TGCGCCAGCAGCTTGGGTCTCAACTACTTGGGCTCCTACGAGCAGTACTTC.